These 17 T cell receptor beta chains came from one sample sequenced in a study of blood T cell repertoires in COVID-19. Clones were read by immunoSEQ multiplex PCR, and TCRdb kept only the in-frame ones, dropping some. The table includes hundreds of thousands of clones, roughly 86% detected once. The specimen sequenced was peripheral blood. These receptors all come from a woman older than 75 with COVID-19, enrolled during active disease.

This clone was detected a few times. The J gene is TRBJ1-2, the V gene TRBV18, with D tentatively TRBD1 (6 bases). Looked up from germline, CDR1 is KGHSH and CDR2 is LQKENI. This CDR3 has 16 residues. Trimming pared 3 bases from V and 4 bases from J, leaving 18 bases between. The CDR3 region is CASSPGVDRTLYGYTF. CDR3 coding DNA: TGTGCCAGCTCACCCGGGGTGGACAGAACCCTCTATGGCTACACCTTC.

V gene TRBV3-1 (or the pseudogene TRBV3-2) combines with J gene TRBJ2-7; 7 bases are shared with TRBD1. Looked up from germline, CDR1 is LGHDT and CDR2 is YNNKEL (reference sequence). The CDR3 runs to 15 residues. The V and J ends lost 5 bases and 3 bases, in that order; junction bases with no gene match: 10. This chain's CDR3 is CASSIYPRDSYEQYF. The CDR3 nucleotides read TGTGCCAGCAGCATATACCCCCGGGACAGCTACGAGCAGTACTTC.

The rearrangement uses TRBV2 and TRBJ2-1; 11 nucleotides agree with TRBD2. The CDR3 is 15 residues long. The V and J ends lost 5 bases and 4 bases, in that order; junction bases with no gene match: 4. CDR1 is SNHLY, CDR2 FYNNEI, per germline. The CDR3 DNA follows: TGTGCCAGCAGTCCGGGACTAGCGGAGTACAATGAGCAGTTCTTC. Protein sequence: CASSPGLAEYNEQFF. Using reference TRBV2 and TRBJ2-1 for the parts outside the CDR3, the full variable domain is EPEVTQTPSHQVTQMGQEVILRCVPISNHLYFYWYRQILGQKVEFLVSFYNNEISEKSEIFDDQFSVERPDGSNFTLKIRSTKLEDSAMYFCASSPGLAEYNEQFFGPGTRLTVL.

Worth noting for this clone: This specimen includes other DNA sequences encoding the same CDR3. The rearrangement links TRBV2 to TRBJ1-5; 8 bases match TRBD1. The trim removed 7 bases at V and 6 bases at J, leaving 2 bases unmatched. The V gene's germline CDR1 is SNHLY and CDR2 FYNNEI. CDR3 length equals 12 residues. CDR3 bases: TGTGCCAGCACAGGGGGCAGTCAGCCCCAGCATTTT. Amino acids: CASTGGSQPQHF.

The chain has TRBV6-5 and TRBJ2-3; 9 nucleotides line up with TRBD2. The CDR3 has 15 amino acids. Germline V gene data show CDR1 as MNHEY and CDR2 as SVGAGI. V lost 7 bases, J lost 2 bases, and 7 bases stayed unmatched. The CDR3 loop reads CASTLAGADTDTQYF. In nucleotides, the CDR3 is TGTGCCAGCACTTTAGCGGGGGCCGACACAGATACGCAGTATTTT.

This clone showed up just once. V is TRBV21-1 and J is TRBJ1-1. TRBV21-1 is given as a pseudogene. This CDR3 has 13 residues. CDR3 sequence reads: CASSKAANLEAFF. The CDR3 DNA follows: TGTGCCAGCAGCAAAGCTGCGAACCTTGAAGCTTTCTTT.

V is TRBV11-2 and J is TRBJ2-5, with 9 positions matching TRBD1. Germline CDR1 and CDR2: SGHAT and FQNNGV. The CDR3 loop spans 15 amino acids. Germline trimming cut 7 bases from V and 5 bases from J; bases unmatched to any gene: 11. DNA of the CDR3: TGTGCCAGCACCCCCGGGACAGGGTGGGCGGAGACCCAGTACTTC. This sequence encodes CASTPGTGWAETQYF.

This chain joins TRBV10-3 and TRBJ1-2, with D perhaps TRBD1 (5 bases). The CDR3 is 14 residues long. Between the trimmed V and J ends, which lost 2 bases and 2 bases, there was a span of 9 bases. Germline-derived CDR1 and CDR2 are ENHRY and SYGVKD. The CDR3 DNA sequence: TGTGCCATCAGTGAGGGGGGGGGAAACTATGGCTACACCTTC. It yields the protein CAISEGGGNYGYTF.

This clone has only one observation. The CDR3 reads CSVDPTRNLYNEQFF. The CDR3, as DNA: TGCAGCGTTGACCCTACTAGAAATCTTTACAATGAGCAGTTCTTC. This chain joins TRBV29-1 and TRBJ2-1; a possible D gene is TRBD2 (5 bases). Germline values: CDR1 SQVTM, CDR2 ANQGSEA. This CDR3 has 15 amino acids. Trimming took off 3 bases at V and 4 bases at J, with 16 bases between the two ends.

The chain links TRBV5-4 to TRBJ1-3, with 9 bases lining up with TRBD1. With 3 bases clipped from V and 3 bases from J, the junction kept 10 bases outside the gene matches. The germline V gene encodes CDR1 SGHNT and CDR2 YYREEE (reference sequence). This CDR3 comprises 17 residues. CDR3: CASSSNSHRGRGNTIYF. Here the CDR3 DNA reads TGTGCCAGCAGCTCCAATTCTCACAGGGGGCGTGGAAACACCATATATTTT.

Here the CDR3 DNA reads TGTGCCAGCAGCTTGTTTAGCGGGGGGGATACGCAGTATTTT. This sequence encodes CASSLFSGGDTQYF. The chain couples TRBV5-4 to TRBJ2-3; 10 bases align to TRBD2. The trim removed 1 base at V and 6 bases at J, leaving 2 bases unmatched. The CDR3 contains 14 residues. Germline V gene sequence: CDR1 SGHNT, CDR2 YYREEE (reference sequence).

J is TRBJ2-4 and V is TRBV5-1; TRBD2 is a possible D gene (5 bases). V gave up 2 bases and J gave up 9 bases, with 15 bases separating them. Germline CDR1 reads SGHRS; CDR2 reads YFSETQ. CDR3 length equals 14 residues. The CDR3 protein is CASSFGTEGGIQYF. CDR3 in DNA: TGCGCCAGCAGCTTCGGTACAGAGGGTGGCATTCAGTACTTC.

This clone was seen more than once but under ten times. The rearrangement uses TRBV7-9 and TRBJ1-3, with TRBD1 identical over 8 bases. The CDR3 is 13 residues long. V gave up 11 bases and J gave up 0 bases; unmatched junction bases: 3. Germline loops: CDR1 SEHNR, CDR2 FQNEAQ (reference sequence). The CDR3 DNA is TGTGCCGGCGACAGGGGCTCTGGAAACACCATATATTTT. Its translation is CAGDRGSGNTIYF.

This chain links TRBV18 with TRBJ2-4; 7 nucleotides align to TRBD1. V gave up 1 base and J gave up 5 bases; unmatched junction bases: 8. The CDR3 spans 16 residues. The germline V gene encodes CDR1 KGHSH and CDR2 LQKENI. CDR3 bases: TGTGCCAGCTCACCACGCCAGGGGGTCTCGGAAAACATTCAGTACTTC. Translating it yields CASSPRQGVSENIQYF.

The chain employs TRBV4-3 and TRBJ1-4; a possible D gene is TRBD1 (5 bases). The germline V and J ends were trimmed by 5 bases and 3 bases, with 16 bases remaining between them. Germline-derived CDR1 and CDR2 are LGHNA and YSLEER. The CDR3 has 16 residues. This CDR3 reads CASSYDRVRPNEKLFF. The CDR3 nucleotides are TGCGCCAGCAGCTACGACAGAGTGAGGCCTAATGAAAAACTGTTTTTT.

This clone turned up a few times. CDR3 sequence: CASSLFKGEAEAFF. The CDR3 DNA is TGTGCCAGCAGCTTATTCAAGGGAGAGGCTGAAGCTTTCTTT. The chain joins TRBV11-1 to TRBJ1-1; no reliable D call. V was shortened by 2 bases and J by 6 bases, with 13 bases between the two germline ends. The length of the CDR3 is 14 residues. CDR1 SGHAT and CDR2 FQDESV come from the germline V gene (reference sequence).

This chain joins TRBV28 and TRBJ1-1, with TRBD1 matching 9 bases. This CDR3 comprises 15 residues. Germline CDR1 MDHEN, CDR2 SYDVKM. V lost 4 bases and J lost 8; bases outside the gene matches: 11. CDR3 protein: CASSSVVGTGTEAFF. DNA for the CDR3: TGTGCCAGCAGTTCCGTAGTCGGGACAGGGACCGAAGCTTTCTTT.